Each of the 17 T cell receptor beta chains below was sequenced from the same sample in a study of T cell responses to AZD1222 COVID-19 vaccine. Assay: immunoSEQ multiplex PCR; the TCRdb copy retains only in-frame clones and omits some. The data show fewer than 150,000 clones, with 80% to 90% seen just once and roughly 3.8% held by the top ten. Here the sequenced sample was peripheral blood, taken on day 0 of AZD1222 vaccination. These receptors all come from an adult in good health.

This clone is a singleton in its sample. V gene TRBV4-2 combines with J gene TRBJ1-1, with D possibly TRBD1 on 6 matching bases. Trimming stripped 0 bases from V and 4 bases from J, with 12 bases between. The CDR3 runs to 15 residues. The germline CDR1 and CDR2 sequences are LGHNA and YNFKEQ. The CDR3 reads CASSQEVGGITEAFF. CDR3 in DNA: TGTGCCAGCAGCCAAGAAGTAGGGGGGATCACTGAAGCTTTCTTT.

The chain employs TRBV10-2 and TRBJ2-7; 8 bases align to TRBD1. Germline values: CDR1 WSHSY, CDR2 SAAADI. The CDR3 is made up of 13 amino acids. Trimming took 9 bases from V and 2 from J; bases not matched to a gene: 6. The CDR3 DNA follows: TGCGCCAGTGGGGCAGGGGGCGCCTACGAGCAGTACTTC. Its translation: CASGAGGAYEQYF.

The J gene is TRBJ1-4, the V gene TRBV12-3 or TRBV12-4; no clear D. V was cut by 4 bases and J by 12 bases, with 15 bases left in between. The CDR3 is 13 amino acids. CDR3 nucleotide sequence: TGTGCCAGCAGTTCACTGGCCAGCTGGGAACTGTTTTTT. Translated, it gives CASSSLASWELFF.

The chain has TRBV4-2 and TRBJ1-4, with 7 bases matching TRBD1. From germline, CDR1 is LGHNA and CDR2 YNFKEQ. The CDR3 sequence is 14 residues long. V lost 6 bases, J lost 4 bases, and 5 bases stayed unmatched. The CDR3 sequence: CASRGDRFNEKLFF. DNA for the CDR3: TGTGCCAGCAGAGGGGACAGATTTAATGAAAAACTGTTTTTT.

This clone was seen once. The gene calls are TRBV5-1 and TRBJ2-1; 8 bases line up with TRBD2. The CDR3 extends over 15 amino acids. V trimming: 5 bases; J trimming: 1 base; junction bases outside the gene matches: 5. CDR1 and CDR2 from the germline V gene are SGHRS and YFSETQ. The CDR3 DNA is TGCGCCAGCAGAGAGCTAGCGGGTTCCTACAATGAGCAGTTCTTC. Translating gives CASRELAGSYNEQFF.

The gene calls are TRBV27 and TRBJ2-7, with no clear D. This CDR3 is 14 amino acids long. V lost 0 bases and J 1 base, leaving 7 bases between the germline ends. The V gene's germline CDR1 is MNHEY and CDR2 SMNVEV (reference sequence). CDR3 loop: CASSLSGISYEQYF. The CDR3 DNA is TGTGCCAGCAGTTTATCTGGAATATCCTACGAGCAGTACTTC.

This rearrangement joins TRBV3-1 (or the pseudogene TRBV3-2) to TRBJ2-1, with 10 bases lining up with TRBD1. CDR1 and CDR2 from the germline V gene are LGHDT and YNNKEL (reference sequence). The CDR3 is 16 amino acids. J was trimmed by 0 bases and V by 1 base; bases with no gene match: 0. Written as DNA, the CDR3 is TGTGCCAGCAGCCAAGGGACAGGGGGCTCCTACAATGAGCAGTTCTTC. Its protein product is CASSQGTGGSYNEQFF.

The V and J genes are TRBV6-2 or TRBV6-3 and TRBJ2-1; D remains ambiguous. Germline V gene data show CDR1 as MNHEY and CDR2 as SVGEGT. Trimming stripped 5 bases from V and 3 bases from J, with 8 bases between. This CDR3 spans 13 amino acids. The CDR3 loop is CASSRVIYNEQFF. For the CDR3, the DNA is TGTGCCAGCAGTCGGGTTATCTACAATGAGCAGTTCTTC.

The chain uses TRBV9 and TRBJ1-2; no reliable D call. Trimming removed 0 bases at V and 4 bases at J, with 13 bases between. CDR3 size: 15 residues. From germline, CDR1 is SGDLS and CDR2 YYNGEE. Here the CDR3 reads CASSVVGNSLYGYTF. The CDR3 DNA follows: TGTGCCAGCAGCGTAGTAGGGAATAGCCTCTATGGCTACACCTTC.

V gene TRBV25-1 combines with J gene TRBJ1-1; the D gene is possibly TRBD1 (5 bases). Per germline, CDR1 MGHDK and CDR2 SYGVNS. V was pared by 6 bases and J by 2 bases, with 16 bases between. This CDR3 is built from 15 residues. CDR3 bases: TGTGCCAGCAGCACATATGGGGGGGTTAACACTGAAGCTTTCTTT. Translating it yields CASSTYGGVNTEAFF.

The chain uses TRBV7-8 and TRBJ1-5; 9 bases map to TRBD1. The length of the CDR3 is 15 residues. CDR1 and CDR2 from the germline V gene are SGHVS and FQNEAQ. V gave up 5 bases and J gave up 7 bases; unmatched junction bases: 9. CDR3 region: CASSPWGQGYQPQHF. The CDR3 nucleotides read TGTGCCAGCAGCCCCTGGGGACAGGGTTACCAGCCCCAGCATTTT.

The rearrangement joins TRBV5-4 to TRBJ2-5; no clear D gene. CDR1 SGHNT and CDR2 YYREEE come from the germline V gene (reference sequence). Trimming stripped 0 bases from V and 5 bases from J, with 8 bases between. This CDR3 is 13 amino acids long. CDR3 sequence reads: CASSLVEDETQYF. The CDR3 nucleotides are TGTGCCAGCAGCTTGGTAGAAGACGAGACCCAGTACTTC.

This rearrangement joins TRBV27 to TRBJ1-6; 11 bases agree with TRBD1. The germline V gene encodes CDR1 MNHEY and CDR2 SMNVEV (reference sequence). With V trimmed by 5 bases and J by 8 bases, 8 bases remained unmatched. The CDR3 totals 16 residues. CDR3 sequence: CASSPRTGGVDSPLHF. The CDR3 DNA reads TGTGCCAGCAGTCCCCGGACAGGGGGCGTTGATTCACCCCTCCACTTT.

A single count supports this clone. This rearrangement joins TRBV9 to TRBJ1-3; D is unclear. CDR3 length equals 14 residues. Per the germline V gene, CDR1 is SGDLS and CDR2 is YYNGEE. Trimming left V 4 bases short and J 3 bases short, with 11 bases between. The CDR3 DNA reads as TGTGCCAGCAGCTTCGCCCCCAGTGGAAACACCATATATTTT. The encoded protein is CASSFAPSGNTIYF. Variable domain in full (rest from reference TRBV9 and TRBJ1-3): DSGVTQTPKHLITATGQRVTLRCSPRSGDLSVYWYQQSLDQGLQFLIQYYNGEERAKGNILERFSAQQFPDLHSELNLSSLELGDSALYFCASSFAPSGNTIYFGEGSWLTVV.

V is TRBV18 and J is TRBJ1-2; 8 positions agree with TRBD1. Germline trimming cut 6 bases from V and 4 bases from J; bases unmatched to any gene: 4. This CDR3 spans 13 amino acids. CDR1 and CDR2 (germline): KGHSH, LQKENI. CDR3 sequence (DNA): TGTGCCAGCTCGCGACAGGGGACCTATGGCTACACCTTC. Residues: CASSRQGTYGYTF.

The chain couples TRBV3-1 (or the pseudogene TRBV3-2) to TRBJ1-1; 8 bases line up with TRBD1. Germline CDR1 reads LGHDT; CDR2 reads YNNKEL (reference sequence). With V trimmed by 3 bases and J by 0 bases, 6 bases remained unmatched. The CDR3 runs to 16 residues. The CDR3 nucleotides read TGTGCCAGCAGCCAGGAAGGACAGGGCCTGAACACTGAAGCTTTCTTT. Its protein product is CASSQEGQGLNTEAFF.

This rearrangement joins TRBV7-2 to TRBJ2-7; D remains ambiguous. CDR1 is SGHTA and CDR2 is FQGNSA in the germline V gene. Trimming left V 8 bases short and J 4 bases short, with 12 bases between. The length of the CDR3 is 12 residues. CDR3 bases: TGTGCCAGCCAGTATGATAAGTACGAGCAGTACTTC. Residues: CASQYDKYEQYF.